This entry concerns a single T cell receptor beta chain. Assay used: immunoSEQ multiplex PCR; TCRdb lists only in-frame clones, some missing. The repertoire consists of roughly 200,000 clones, with under 85% occurring once and the leading ten covering under 10%. The V gene lost 5 bases and the J gene lost 6 bases, with 17 bases spanning the gap. Germline V CDR1 and CDR2: SGHRS, YFSETQ. This CDR3 comprises 14 residues. The data belong to a study of blood T cell repertoires in COVID-19. Overall study context: The United States, Italy and Spain were the sources of the acute and convalescent COVID-19 samples.

Material: peripheral blood. The origin of this receptor is a woman at least 80 years old with COVID-19, enrolled during active disease. The gene calls are TRBV5-1 and TRBJ1-1; D is unresolved. The CDR3 protein is CASSSAPPGAEAFF. DNA of the CDR3: TGCGCCAGCAGTTCGGCCCCCCCTGGAGCTGAAGCTTTCTTT.